Sequencing of this TCR beta chain was carried out in a study of shared clonotypes between healthy human individuals. Study-level background: Per donor, three plates held CD4 naive cells, three held CD4 memory, two held CD8 naive and one held CD8 memory.

This clone turned up a few times. Replicate PCRs for sorted subsets used approximately 220 ng DNA; this equaled 33,000 or so T cell genomes. Per the authors' pipeline: Filtering differed for immunoSEQ, which gave only junction sequences without quality scores. Some clones are missing from TCRdb's copy, which holds only in-frame ones; the method was immunoSEQ multiplex PCR. The D gene and trimming were derived from the DNA, and the V and J assignments and clone size from that table. There are 230,000 or so clones in the sample; 60% to 80% occur only once, and around 10% lies in the top ten. Sequenced material: memory CD4+ T cells sorted from blood. The subset was: CD45RA-negative fraction. This TCR derives from a young man in good health.

The CDR3 loop reads CASSLSAPLGGSFLPPGEQFF. Written as DNA, the CDR3 is TGTGCCAGCAGTTTATCGGCCCCCCTCGGCGGGAGTTTCCTACCCCCGGGTGAGCAGTTCTTC. The J gene is TRBJ2-1, the V gene TRBV27; 7 bases are shared with TRBD2. The V segment lost 0 bases and the J segment 9 bases; nucleotides outside the gene matches: 26. The germline V gene encodes CDR1 MNHEY and CDR2 SMNVEV (reference sequence). This CDR3 spans 21 amino acids.